These T cell receptor beta chains were read from a single sample in a study of blood T cell repertoires in COVID-19. This table comes from immunoSEQ multiplex PCR, and its TCRdb copy is limited to in-frame clones, with some not included. The table records about 51,000 clones, roughly 90% of them present only once. Sequencing was done on a sample of peripheral blood. The receptors shown here come from a man aged 60-69 years with acute or convalescent COVID-19. Both conserved end residues are part of each CDR3. The D gene is left open where the match is weak. The listing skips clone size in some rows; elsewhere it reads once, few, many or a size class.

v_gene	j_gene	d_gene	abundance	CDR3aa	CDR3nt
TRBV14	TRBJ1-2	-	-	CASSQEGHRGYTF	TGTGCCAGCAGCCAAGAGGGCCACCGGGGCTACACCTTC
TRBV10-1	TRBJ1-4	-	-	CASAPRVYATNEKLFF	TGCGCCAGTGCCCCGCGGGTCTATGCAACTAATGAAAAACTGTTTTTT
TRBV4-3	TRBJ2-7	-	once	CASSQALGSSYEQYF	TGCGCCAGCAGCCAAGCCCTGGGGAGCTCCTACGAGCAGTACTTC
TRBV7-8	TRBJ2-1	-	-	CASSLPQGTYNEQFF	TGTGCCAGCAGCTTACCCCAGGGGACCTACAATGAGCAGTTCTTC
TRBV11-3	TRBJ2-7	-	-	CASSLYREKDF	TGTGCCAGCAGCTTATACAGGGAGAAGGACTTC
TRBV14	TRBJ2-3	-	-	CASSQFKDTQYF	TGTGCCAGCAGCCAATTTAAAGATACGCAGTATTTT
TRBV28	TRBJ1-1	-	-	CASRRRVLNTEAFF	TGTGCCAGCAGGCGCAGGGTTTTGAACACTGAAGCTTTCTTT
TRBV28	TRBJ2-7	TRBD1	-	CASSNGGTGFYEQYF	TGTGCCAGCAGCAATGGGGGGACAGGGTTTTACGAGCAGTACTTC
TRBV25-1	TRBJ1-4	-	-	CASRNKNNEKLFF	TGTGCCAGCCGAAACAAAAATAATGAAAAACTGTTTTTT
TRBV19	TRBJ2-7	-	once	CASTQKTGKVYEQYF	TGTGCCAGTACCCAAAAAACAGGGAAAGTCTACGAGCAGTACTTC
TRBV19	TRBJ2-2	TRBD1	-	CASSPRDRGHGELFF	TGTGCCAGTAGTCCCCGGGACAGGGGGCACGGGGAGCTGTTTTTT
TRBV3-1/TRBV3-2	TRBJ1-2	TRBD1	-	CASSQGTGHGYTF	TGTGCCAGCAGCCAAGGGACAGGGCATGGCTACACCTTC
TRBV3-1/TRBV3-2	TRBJ2-2	TRBD2	-	CASSQGGLSTGELFF	TGTGCCAGCAGCCAAGGGGGACTATCAACCGGGGAGCTGTTTTTT
TRBV7-8	TRBJ2-2	-	medium-sized	CASSSQAGNTGELFF	TGTGCCAGCAGCTCCCAGGCGGGGAACACCGGGGAGCTGTTTTTT
TRBV19	TRBJ1-4	-	-	CASSVLTLEGKLFF	TGTGCCAGTAGCGTCCTAACCTTGGAGGGAAAACTGTTTTTT
TRBV12-5	TRBJ2-7	TRBD1	-	CASGLVQGVEQYF	TGTGCTAGTGGTTTGGTCCAGGGGGTCGAGCAGTACTTC
TRBV2	TRBJ2-1	TRBD1	once	CASSDSGTGGEQFF	TGTGCCAGCAGTGATTCCGGGACAGGGGGTGAGCAGTTCTTC
TRBV5-1	TRBJ1-3	TRBD1	once	CASRTDRGNRNTIYF	TGCGCCAGCAGGACGGACAGGGGAAATAGAAACACCATATATTTT
TRBV6-5	TRBJ1-2	TRBD1	-	CASSSRTGGYTF	TGTGCCAGCAGTTCGCGGACAGGAGGCTACACCTTC
TRBV3-1/TRBV3-2	TRBJ2-5	TRBD1	-	CASSHWVGGETQYF	TGTGCCAGCAGCCATTGGGTAGGGGGCGAGACCCAGTACTTC
TRBV7-9	TRBJ2-3	-	-	CASSLWDLSTDTQYF	TGTGCCAGCAGCTTATGGGACTTGAGCACAGATACGCAGTATTTT
TRBV7-2	TRBJ2-1	TRBD2	-	CASSLSAGGQGNEQFF	TGTGCCAGCAGCTTATCCGCGGGGGGGCAGGGGAATGAGCAGTTCTTC
TRBV2	TRBJ2-2	-	-	CASGSGANTGELFF	TGTGCCAGCGGCTCGGGTGCCAACACCGGGGAGCTGTTTTTT
TRBV5-4	TRBJ1-4	TRBD1	-	CASSVTGTANEKLFF	TGTGCCAGCAGCGTAACCGGGACAGCTAATGAAAAACTGTTTTTT
TRBV2	TRBJ2-7	TRBD2	-	CASSLAGGPGYEQYF	TGTGCCAGCAGTCTAGCGGGGGGGCCGGGGTACGAGCAGTACTTC
TRBV18	TRBJ2-3	-	-	CASSPKRGGTDTQYF	TGTGCCAGCTCACCGAAGCGCGGGGGCACAGATACGCAGTATTTT
TRBV24-1	TRBJ2-5	TRBD1	-	CATGQGETQYF	TGTGCCACAGGACAGGGTGAGACCCAGTACTTC
TRBV5-1	TRBJ1-2	-	-	CASSSGLVGYTF	TGCGCCAGCAGTTCGGGTCTGGTGGGCTACACCTTC
TRBV9	TRBJ1-2	-	-	CASSVGDRGYGYTF	TGTGCCAGCAGCGTAGGTGACAGAGGCTATGGCTACACCTTC
TRBV7-9	TRBJ2-7	-	-	CASSLGSGILHEQYF	TGTGCCAGCAGCTTAGGTTCCGGGATCCTCCACGAGCAGTACTTC
TRBV3-1/TRBV3-2	TRBJ2-7	-	few	CASSQGPYEQYF	TGTGCCAGCAGCCAAGGGCCCTACGAGCAGTACTTC
TRBV6-4	TRBJ2-2	-	once	CASRTGASTGELFF	TGTGCCAGCAGGACGGGAGCGAGCACCGGGGAGCTGTTTTTT
TRBV6-5	TRBJ1-4	-	-	CASKYRLSNEKLFF	TGTGCCAGCAAATACAGGCTATCTAATGAAAAACTGTTTTTT
TRBV6-6	TRBJ2-7	TRBD1	-	CASSYSQGAYEQYF	TGTGCCAGCAGTTACTCACAGGGGGCGTATGAGCAGTACTTC
TRBV18	TRBJ2-1	TRBD2	few	CASSLGLAVGGEQFF	TGTGCCAGCTCACTCGGTCTAGCGGTTGGCGGTGAGCAGTTCTTC
TRBV7-2	TRBJ2-5	TRBD2	-	CASATGGPRETQYF	TGTGCCAGCGCAACGGGAGGGCCACGGGAGACCCAGTACTTC
TRBV6-5	TRBJ2-3	TRBD2	-	CASSYAPGLAEYF	TGTGCCAGCAGTTACGCACCGGGACTAGCGGAGTATTTT
TRBV7-9	TRBJ1-5	TRBD1	-	CASSLGRDSLEPQHF	TGTGCCAGCAGCTTAGGCCGGGACAGCCTTGAGCCCCAGCATTTT
TRBV4-2	TRBJ1-3	TRBD1	-	CASSGQVSSGNTIYF	TGTGCCAGCAGCGGACAGGTCTCCTCTGGAAACACCATATATTTT
TRBV4-1	TRBJ1-3	-	-	CASSQEVGGSGNTIYF	TGCGCCAGCAGCCAAGAAGTGGGGGGCTCTGGAAACACCATATATTTT